One and the same sample provided the 3 T cell receptor beta chains below, sequenced in a study of blood T cell repertoires in COVID-19. TCRdb's table, derived via immunoSEQ multiplex PCR, lists solely in-frame clones and lacks some. Of 200,000 to 250,000 clones in the sample, around 85% are singletons; the top ten hold around 2.5%. Sequencing input: peripheral blood. The receptors come from a woman in her 70s with COVID-19, enrolled during active disease.

This clone was detected only once. Distinct nucleotide sequences in the sample also encode this CDR3. The V call is TRBV7-9, the J call TRBJ2-3; D is unclear. Germline CDR1 is SEHNR and CDR2 is FQNEAQ (reference sequence). The CDR3 runs 12 residues. Trimming took 3 bases from V and 6 from J, leaving 7 bases between them. The CDR3 nucleotides read TGTGCCAGCAGCTTGAGTTCTGATACGCAGTATTTT. The encoded protein is CASSLSSDTQYF. The full variable domain, with the rest looked up from reference TRBV7-9 and TRBJ2-3, is DTGVSQNPRHKITKRGQNVTFRCDPISEHNRLYWYRQTLGQGPEFLTYFQNEAQLEKSRLLSDRFSAERPKGSFSTLEIQRTEQGDSAMYLCASSLSSDTQYFGPGTRLTVL.

This clone was seen a handful of times. The chain links TRBV2 to TRBJ1-1, with D uncertain. The germline CDR1 and CDR2 sequences are SNHLY and FYNNEI. Trimming pared 4 bases from V and 11 bases from J, leaving 14 bases between. The CDR3 has 12 residues. DNA of the CDR3: TGTGCCAGCAGTGTTAAGGGCGGGATGGCTTTCTTT. Protein: CASSVKGGMAFF.

The chain recombines TRBV5-1 with TRBJ2-7, with D unclear. Between the trimmed V and J ends, which lost 1 base and 2 bases, there was a span of 4 bases. Germline assignment: CDR1 SGHRS and CDR2 YFSETQ. This CDR3 spans 12 amino acids. CDR3 nucleotide sequence: TGCGCCAGCAGCTTGCCCGCCTACGAGCAGTACTTC. It translates to CASSLPAYEQYF.